This T cell receptor (beta chain) was found in a study of immune heterogeneity within non-small cell lung tumors. Study as a whole: The composition of the tumors was several squamous cell carcinomas, fewer than 13 non-squamous carcinomas and 1 not otherwise specified. Study-level points and caveats: Local T-cell clonality tracked moderately but significantly with local tumor mutational burden, giving an R of approximately 0.3. Identical dominant CDR3 beta clonotypes showed recurrence across tumor sites within a patient, and site-unique high-frequency clones were also present.

Multiplex PCR was performed with 32 V and 13 J primers, and it amplified TCR beta CDR3. TCRdb reprocessed the multiplex PCR reads with MiXCR, giving one entry per CDR3 protein. The table records fewer than 25,000 distinct CDR3 sequences, 27% of them present only once. Samples each supplied 600 ng of bulk tumor genomic DNA as template. Biopsy collection occurred during surgery, with several far-apart biopsies per primary tumor. Patients underwent curative surgery for non-small cell lung cancer (untreated and newly diagnosed). This clonotype occurred many times. Its matching antigen is unknown. This CDR3 comprises 15 residues. CDR1 LNHDA and CDR2 SQIVND come from the germline V gene (reference sequence). Trimming left V 0 bases short and J 7 bases short, with 13 bases between.

J is TRBJ2-1 and V is TRBV19, with D maybe TRBD2 (6 bases). The receptor's source is a man aged 35 to 55 with non-small cell lung cancer. Sequenced: lung tumor tissue. In nucleotides, the CDR3 is TGTGCCAGTAGTATAGATCTAGGGGCGGGGAATGAGCAGTTCTTC. It codes for CASSIDLGAGNEQFF.